These T cell receptor beta chains were read from a single sample in a study of Ad26.COV2.S vaccination and SARS-CoV-2 variants. Generated by immunoSEQ multiplex PCR, the TCRdb table keeps only in-frame clones and is missing some. This table holds about 400,000 clones, roughly nine tenths found once. This specimen consisted of peripheral blood, obtained in a trial of Ad26.COV2.S vaccine versus placebo. The receptors shown here come from a person between 18 and 65 years old who received the Ad26.COV2.S COVID-19 vaccine or a placebo. The conserved cysteine and the conserved F or W are not part of the CDR3 here. Fields, in order: J gene, V gene, CDR3 protein.

TRBJ2-1,TRBV28,ASSLSYREYNEQF
TRBJ2-1,TRBV11-3,ASSLGRASAEQF
TRBJ2-7,TRBV29-1,SVTRGVAREQY
TRBJ1-4,TRBV2,ASRELWTVWIGTNEKLF
TRBJ1-5,TRBV6-6,ASSTVGNQPQH
TRBJ2-7,TRBV12-3/TRBV12-4,ASSFSSSYEQY
TRBJ2-1,TRBV5-1,ASSLAASSYNEQF
TRBJ1-1,TRBV3-1/TRBV3-2,ASSQGRRTEAF
TRBJ2-4,TRBV6-1,ASSDDPGTERARGDIQY
TRBJ2-7,TRBV4-2,ASSPRGGPYEQY
TRBJ2-1,TRBV5-6,ASSLRGLAALTPV
TRBJ2-3,TRBV3-1/TRBV3-2,ASSQGLAGGRGTQY
TRBJ1-1,TRBV5-1,ASSIENTEAF
TRBJ1-5,TRBV28,ASSSGTVDQPQH
TRBJ2-7,TRBV5-1,ASSVQGAGYEQY
TRBJ1-2,TRBV6-2/TRBV6-3,ASSYFRQGDTYGYT
TRBJ2-1,TRBV27,ASSPGREAGGYNEQF
TRBJ1-1,TRBV18,ASSPQSARGTEAF
TRBJ2-6,TRBV9,ASSVPTGDGANVLT
TRBJ2-1,TRBV7-9,ASSPRWLTGGEQF
TRBJ1-2,TRBV10-3,AISESGVATYYGYT
TRBJ1-1,TRBV7-9,ASNPQGLNTEAF
TRBJ2-1,TRBV19,ASSPRQGWTWNEQF
TRBJ2-7,TRBV5-1,ASSLPKVHEQY
TRBJ1-1,TRBV10-3,AISESRAGKNTEAF
TRBJ1-5,TRBV18,ASSPPGVGGGGQPQH
TRBJ2-7,TRBV27,ASSPRTGSYEQY
TRBJ2-2,TRBV24-1,ATRAQGWAGELF
TRBJ2-1,TRBV4-1,ASSMGQPNEQF
TRBJ1-4,TRBV4-2,ASKPGQINEKLF
TRBJ2-5,TRBV24-1,ATSDPGHQETQY
TRBJ1-6,TRBV7-2,ASSSNSLRRSPLH